The T cell receptor (beta chain) under discussion was sequenced for a study of vaccination effects on CD4 cells after COVID-19. Background on the study: ViraFEST assay sequencing came after antigen-specific CD4+ T cells were expanded with viral peptide pools.

Points on this clone: Its target is not known.

CD4+ T cells were isolated after 10 days of culture. Participants each got two BNT162b2 or mRNA-1273 vaccine doses. Nucleocapsid antibodies stayed negative before and after vaccination, showing no earlier SARS-CoV-2 infection. This table comes from immunoSEQ multiplex PCR, and its TCRdb copy is limited to in-frame clones, with some not included. The sample has tens of thousands of clones, about 67% seen once; the top ten hold under 15%. Study findings and constraints: The study had few convalescent patients and no early post-infection timepoints. Both infection-induced and vaccine-induced clones contracted markedly at late post-vaccination timepoints.

Deletions cut 10 bases from V and 4 bases from J, with 16 bases between. The CDR3 extends over 13 amino acids. The germline CDR1 and CDR2 sequences are LNHDA and SQIVND (reference sequence). The genes are TRBV19 and TRBJ1-1, with a tentative D call TRBD1 (5 bases). The material was CD4+ T cells from PBMCs cultured without peptide, obtained after COVID-19 vaccination. The TCR sequence derives from a human donor who received a COVID-19 vaccine. The chain's CDR3 is CATRRQGGTEAFF. The CDR3 bases are TGTGCCACCCGGCGTCAGGGCGGCACTGAAGCTTTCTTT.